One sample yielded the 23 T cell receptor beta chains listed below, sequenced in a study of beta chain features in type 1 diabetes. The study reverse transcribed the entire isolated RNA, so it sequenced expressed TCRB transcripts. TCRdb's copy holds only in-frame clones and misses some; the assay was immunoSEQ multiplex PCR. This table holds roughly 400,000 clones, around 14% found once. Sequencing was done on a sample of naive CD4+ T cells from blood. Every receptor here comes from a man aged 30 to 39 in good health.

The chain couples TRBV9 to TRBJ1-1; D gene ambiguous. The CDR3 is made up of 14 amino acids. The germline V gene encodes CDR1 SGDLS and CDR2 YYNGEE. V lost 0 bases and J lost 4, with 10 bases in between. CDR3 DNA sequence: TGTGCCAGCAGCGTAGTGGCGGTGGCCACTGAAGCTTTCTTT. It translates to CASSVVAVATEAFF.

This clone was detected only a few times. CDR3 sequence: CASRLRWDSSYGYTF. The CDR3 nucleotides are TGTGCCAGCAGACTCAGATGGGACTCATCCTATGGCTACACCTTC. The chain combines TRBV6-5 with TRBJ1-2; the D gene is possibly TRBD1 (5 bases). This CDR3 has 15 residues. Trimming removed 6 bases from V and 4 bases from J, with 18 bases in between. Germline values: CDR1 MNHEY, CDR2 SVGAGI.

This clone occurred a few times. The chain recombines TRBV7-2 with TRBJ2-5; D might be TRBD1 (5 bases). With 5 bases removed from V and 5 bases from J, the gap between germline ends came to 24 bases. Germline assignment: CDR1 SGHTA and CDR2 FQGNSA. The CDR3 spans 17 residues. The CDR3 spells CASSVGQAIFFKETQYF. In DNA form, the CDR3 reads TGTGCCAGCAGCGTCGGACAAGCTATTTTTTTTAAGGAGACCCAGTACTTC. The full variable domain, with the rest looked up from reference TRBV7-2 and TRBJ2-5, is GAGVSQSPSNKVTEKGKDVELRCDPISGHTALYWYRQSLGQGLEFLIYFQGNSAPDKSGLPSDRFSAERTGGSVSTLTIQRTQQEDSAVYLCASSVGQAIFFKETQYFGPGTRLLVL.

The chain carries TRBV2 and TRBJ2-7; D unclear. The CDR3 length is 10 residues. V was pared by 7 bases and J by 5 bases, with 6 bases between. Germline assignment: CDR1 SNHLY and CDR2 FYNNEI. CDR3 in DNA: TGTGCCAGCACGCAAAACGAGCAGTACTTC. Its protein is CASTQNEQYF.

The sample holds a few counts of this clone. V gene TRBV29-1 combines with J gene TRBJ1-1; D is ambiguous. Looked up from germline, CDR1 is SQVTM and CDR2 is ANQGSEA. The CDR3 loop spans 14 amino acids. V shed 5 bases and J shed 4 bases, with 17 bases lying between them. DNA for the CDR3: TGCAGCGTTCATGAGGCTTGGGCTTCCACTGAAGCTTTCTTT. It translates to CSVHEAWASTEAFF.

The table lists this clone with a count of one. The rearrangement links TRBV25-1 to TRBJ2-7, with D perhaps TRBD1 or TRBD2 (6 bases each). Germline V gives CDR1 MGHDK, CDR2 SYGVNS. This CDR3 contains 14 residues. Trimming stripped 3 bases from V and 2 bases from J, with 11 bases between. CDR3 sequence reads: CASSDRGPTYEQYF. As DNA, the CDR3 is TGTGCCAGCAGTGATCGGGGGCCTACCTACGAGCAGTACTTC.

V gene TRBV28 combines with J gene TRBJ2-3, with 7 nucleotides matching TRBD2. Germline CDR1 MDHEN, CDR2 SYDVKM. V lost 7 bases, J lost 4 bases, and 14 bases stayed unmatched. The CDR3 is 16 amino acids. The DNA of the CDR3 is TGTGCCAGCATTCTAACCGGGGCGGGAGTGTCAGATACGCAGTATTTT. Amino acid sequence: CASILTGAGVSDTQYF.

This clone was picked up a small number of times. The chain couples TRBV25-1 to TRBJ1-2; D is unresolved. The germline V and J ends were trimmed by 3 bases and 4 bases, with 6 bases remaining between them. The germline gives CDR1 MGHDK, CDR2 SYGVNS. This CDR3 comprises 12 residues. This CDR3 reads CASSDVPYGYTF. The DNA of the CDR3 is TGTGCCAGCAGTGATGTACCCTATGGCTACACCTTC.

This clone appeared a few times. The chain is built from TRBV13 and TRBJ2-1; 14 positions match TRBD2. Germline-derived CDR1 and CDR2 are PRHDT and FYEKMQ (reference sequence). Losses at the gene ends were 0 bases for V and 2 bases for J; bases not matched to a gene: 0. The CDR3 extends over 17 amino acids. CDR3 protein: CASSLGTSGRAYNEQFF. In DNA form, the CDR3 reads TGTGCCAGCAGCTTAGGGACTAGCGGGAGGGCCTACAATGAGCAGTTCTTC.

This clone has just a few counts. V is TRBV14 and J is TRBJ2-2, with unresolved D. The V end lost 3 bases, the J end lost 4 bases, and 9 bases lay between the germline ends. This CDR3 is 14 amino acids long. The germline gives CDR1 SGHDN, CDR2 FVKESK. This CDR3 reads CASSHYPGTGELFF. DNA of the CDR3: TGTGCCAGCAGCCATTACCCCGGCACCGGGGAGCTGTTTTTT.

The V gene is TRBV30, the J gene TRBJ2-1; TRBD2 matches at 13 bases. This CDR3 region has 15 residues. The ends lost 5 bases at V and 9 bases at J; junction bases unmatched: 10. Germline CDR1 GTSNPN, CDR2 SVGIG (reference sequence). The CDR3 spells CAWGGTSGRAGEQFF. CDR3 sequence (DNA): TGTGCCTGGGGAGGTACTAGCGGGAGGGCCGGTGAGCAGTTCTTC.

The V gene is TRBV20-1, the J gene TRBJ1-5; a weak D match, TRBD1 (6 bases). CDR1 and CDR2 from the germline V gene are DFQATT and SNEGSKA (reference sequence). The CDR3 extends over 11 amino acids. The V gene lost 3 bases and the J gene lost 11 bases, with 11 bases spanning the gap. DNA for the CDR3: TGCAGTGCTAGTCAGGGGTCCACCCAGCATTTT. Its protein product is CSASQGSTQHF.

This clone was observed a few times. The J gene is TRBJ2-3, the V gene TRBV9; 7 nucleotides match TRBD2. The germline V gene encodes CDR1 SGDLS and CDR2 YYNGEE. V lost 0 bases, J lost 6 bases, and 7 bases stayed unmatched. This CDR3 region has 15 residues. In DNA form, the CDR3 reads TGTGCCAGCAGCGTAGAGGCGGGAGAAGTCGATACGCAGTATTTT. Translating it yields CASSVEAGEVDTQYF.

The J gene is TRBJ1-5, the V gene TRBV4-1, with D unresolved. This CDR3 region has 15 residues. Germline values: CDR1 MGHRA, CDR2 YSYEKL. Trimming pared 5 bases from V and 2 bases from J, leaving 13 bases between. The CDR3 region has the DNA TGCGCCAGCAGCTTGGAAGGGAATGGCAATCAGCCCCAGCATTTT. This translates into CASSLEGNGNQPQHF.

This clone has just a few counts. The chain uses TRBV6-6 and TRBJ2-4; D is unresolved. V gave up 7 bases and J gave up 4 bases, with 11 bases separating them. Germline values: CDR1 MNHNY, CDR2 SVGAGI (reference sequence). This CDR3 has 13 residues. In DNA form, the CDR3 reads TGTGCCAGCACTCCGCCCGGAAAAAACATTCAGTACTTC. Its translation: CASTPPGKNIQYF.

The rearrangement joins TRBV11-2 to TRBJ2-2; D unclear. This CDR3 has 12 amino acids. Germline V gene data show CDR1 as SGHAT and CDR2 as FQNNGV. V lost 5 bases and J lost 4, with 5 bases in between. The CDR3 nucleotides read TGTGCCAGCAGCCCCTTCACCGGGGAGCTGTTTTTT. Translation: CASSPFTGELFF.

V usage is TRBV13 and J usage is TRBJ1-3; D is unresolved. The CDR3 consists of 17 residues. The ends were cut back, 2 bases at V and 4 bases at J, with 18 bases in the middle. The germline gives CDR1 PRHDT, CDR2 FYEKMQ (reference sequence). The CDR3 sequence is CASSLRLPGLGGNTIYF. The DNA for the CDR3 is TGTGCCAGCAGCTTAAGACTTCCTGGGTTGGGAGGAAACACCATATATTTT. The whole variable domain, filled in from reference TRBV13 and TRBJ1-3, reads AAGVIQSPRHLIKEKRETATLKCYPIPRHDTVYWYQQGPGQDPQFLISFYEKMQSDKGSIPDRFSAQQFSDYHSELNMSSLELGDSALYFCASSLRLPGLGGNTIYFGEGSWLTVV.

This chain connects TRBV19 to TRBJ2-6, with D unresolved. The CDR3 spans 14 residues. Trimming left V 3 bases short and J 0 bases short, with 3 bases between. The V gene's germline CDR1 is LNHDA and CDR2 SQIVND (reference sequence). The CDR3 DNA reads as TGTGCCAGTAGTATCATCTCTGGGGCCAACGTCCTGACTTTC. It yields the protein CASSIISGANVLTF.

The rearrangement uses TRBV10-3 and TRBJ2-3; D is perhaps TRBD1 (6 bases). V lost 11 bases to trimming and J lost 0 bases, with 12 bases between them. The V gene's germline CDR1 is ENHRY and CDR2 SYGVKD. The CDR3 is 13 residues long. The CDR3 region has the DNA TGTGCCGTGCACAGGGCGAGCACAGATACGCAGTATTTT. It is translated as CAVHRASTDTQYF.

This chain uses TRBV18 with TRBJ2-5; TRBD1 agrees at 8 bases. Trimming removed 1 base from V and 3 bases from J; junction bases left unmatched: 1. The CDR3 consists of 14 residues. Per germline, CDR1 KGHSH and CDR2 LQKENI. CDR3 coding DNA: TGTGCCAGCTCACCACAGACAGGGGAAGAGACCCAGTACTTC. The encoded protein is CASSPQTGEETQYF.

The chain couples TRBV18 to TRBJ1-3; 7 bases match TRBD1. This CDR3 spans 15 amino acids. Trimming took 3 bases from V and 2 from J; bases not matched to a gene: 4. Germline values: CDR1 KGHSH, CDR2 LQKENI. CDR3 DNA: TGTGCCAGCTCACCGTATGACAGGGCTGGAAACACCATATATTTT. This translates into CASSPYDRAGNTIYF.

This clone was seen only a few times. The V call is TRBV29-1, the J call TRBJ2-1; the D is unclear. V was clipped by 4 bases and J by 7 bases, with 5 bases between them. Germline CDR1 SQVTM, CDR2 ANQGSEA. The CDR3 is 10 amino acids. CDR3 sequence reads: CSVGVNEQFF. The CDR3 DNA reads TGCAGCGTTGGCGTAAATGAGCAGTTCTTC.

The V call is TRBV29-1, the J call TRBJ2-3; no reliable D call. With 4 bases removed from V and 0 bases from J, the gap between germline ends came to 8 bases. This CDR3 is built from 13 residues. Germline V CDR1 and CDR2: SQVTM, ANQGSEA. The CDR3 nucleotides are TGCAGCGTTGCAAATGTTAGCACAGATACGCAGTATTTT. Its protein product is CSVANVSTDTQYF.